This TCR beta chain stems from a study of early T cells in non-severe SARS-CoV-2 infection. Study-level points and caveats: Using VDJdb, the matching emphasized anti-spike CD8 responses while missing private and CD4 specificities.

Researchers attached unique molecular identifiers to individual cDNA molecules. MiXCR, run by TCRdb on the 5' RACE reads, gives a single entry per CDR3 protein. The sample gives about 48,000 distinct CDR3 sequences, around 10% of which show up once; about 8% is in the top ten. V lost 3 bases and J 2 bases, leaving 4 bases between the germline ends. The length of the CDR3 is 12 residues. Germline CDR1 is MNHEY and CDR2 is SMNVEV (reference sequence). In this sample, this clonotype turned up many times. The antigen is unknown. The gene calls are TRBV27 and TRBJ1-2; the D is unclear. The sequencing sample was made of whole blood. This clonotype was sampled from an adult who was a healthcare worker with PCR-confirmed SARS-CoV-2 infection or an uninfected control (not recorded which). CDR3 region: CASSFENYGYTF. CDR3 DNA sequence: TGTGCCAGCAGTTTTGAAAACTATGGCTACACCTTC.